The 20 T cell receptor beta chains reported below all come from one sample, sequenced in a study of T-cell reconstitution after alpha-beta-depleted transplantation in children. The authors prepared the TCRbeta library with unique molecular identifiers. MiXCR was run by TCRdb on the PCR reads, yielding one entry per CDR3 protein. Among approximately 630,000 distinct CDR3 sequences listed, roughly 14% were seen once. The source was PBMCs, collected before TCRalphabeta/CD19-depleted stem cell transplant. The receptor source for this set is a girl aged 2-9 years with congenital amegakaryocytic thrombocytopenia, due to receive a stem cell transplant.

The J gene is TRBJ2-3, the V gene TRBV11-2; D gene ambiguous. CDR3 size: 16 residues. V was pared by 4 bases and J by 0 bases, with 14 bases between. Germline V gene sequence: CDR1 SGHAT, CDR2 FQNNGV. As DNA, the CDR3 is TGTGCCAGCAGCTATCACAGATCTGCTAGCACAGATACGCAGTATTTT. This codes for CASSYHRSASTDTQYF.

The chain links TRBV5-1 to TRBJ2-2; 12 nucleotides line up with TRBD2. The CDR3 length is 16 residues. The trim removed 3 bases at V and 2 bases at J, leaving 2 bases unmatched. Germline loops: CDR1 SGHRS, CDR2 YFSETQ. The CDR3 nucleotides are TGCGCCAGCAGCTCGACTAGCGGGAGCAACACCGGGGAGCTGTTTTTT. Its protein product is CASSSTSGSNTGELFF.

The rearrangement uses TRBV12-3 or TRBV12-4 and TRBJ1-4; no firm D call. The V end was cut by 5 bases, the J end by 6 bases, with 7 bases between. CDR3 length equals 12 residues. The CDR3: CASSPPYEKLFF. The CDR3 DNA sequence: TGTGCCAGCAGTCCCCCGTATGAAAAACTGTTTTTT.

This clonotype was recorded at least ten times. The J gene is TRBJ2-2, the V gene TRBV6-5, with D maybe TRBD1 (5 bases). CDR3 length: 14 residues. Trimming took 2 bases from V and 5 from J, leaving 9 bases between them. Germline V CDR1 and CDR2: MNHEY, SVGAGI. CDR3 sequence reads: CASSYHSGTGELFF. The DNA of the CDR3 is TGTGCCAGCAGTTACCACTCAGGGACCGGGGAGCTGTTTTTT.

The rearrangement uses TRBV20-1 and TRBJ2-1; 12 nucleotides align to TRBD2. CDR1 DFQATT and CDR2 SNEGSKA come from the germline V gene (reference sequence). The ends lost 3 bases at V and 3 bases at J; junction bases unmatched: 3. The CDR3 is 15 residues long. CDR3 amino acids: CSARLAGGFYNEQFF. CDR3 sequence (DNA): TGCAGTGCTAGGCTAGCGGGAGGGTTCTACAATGAGCAGTTCTTC.

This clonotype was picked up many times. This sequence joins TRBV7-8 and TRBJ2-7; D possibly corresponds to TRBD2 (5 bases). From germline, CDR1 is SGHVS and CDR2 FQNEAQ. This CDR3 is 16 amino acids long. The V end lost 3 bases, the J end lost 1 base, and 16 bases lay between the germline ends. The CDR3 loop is CASSLAEGLGSYEQYF. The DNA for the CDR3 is TGTGCCAGCAGCTTGGCCGAGGGTTTGGGGTCCTACGAGCAGTACTTC.

The CDR3 coding sequence is TGTGCCAGCAGCCAAGTGGTCAGCGAATACTACAATGAGCAGTTCTTC. Amino acid sequence: CASSQVVSEYYNEQFF. This rearrangement joins TRBV14 to TRBJ2-1; unclear D gene. Germline CDR1 reads SGHDN; CDR2 reads FVKESK. CDR3 length: 16 amino acids. V lost 1 base and J 3 bases, leaving 13 bases between the germline ends.

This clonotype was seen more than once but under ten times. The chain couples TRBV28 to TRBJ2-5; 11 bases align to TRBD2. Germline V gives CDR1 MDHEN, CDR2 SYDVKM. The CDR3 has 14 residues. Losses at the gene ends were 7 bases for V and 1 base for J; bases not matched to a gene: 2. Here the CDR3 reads CASKLAGVQETQYF. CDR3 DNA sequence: TGTGCCAGCAAACTAGCGGGAGTCCAAGAGACCCAGTACTTC.

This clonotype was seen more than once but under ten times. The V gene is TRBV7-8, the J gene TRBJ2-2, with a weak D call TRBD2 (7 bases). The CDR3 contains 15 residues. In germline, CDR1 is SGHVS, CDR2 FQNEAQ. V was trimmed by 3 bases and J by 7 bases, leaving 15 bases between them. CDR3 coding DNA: TGTGCCAGCAGCTTTCGAGGCGGGGGCATCGGGGAGCTGTTTTTT. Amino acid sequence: CASSFRGGGIGELFF. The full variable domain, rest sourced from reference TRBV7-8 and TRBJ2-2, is GAGVSQSPRYKVAKRGQDVALRCDPISGHVSLFWYQQALGQGPEFLTYFQNEAQLDKSGLPSDRFFAERPEGSVSTLKIQRTQQEDSAVYLCASSFRGGGIGELFFGEGSRLTVL.

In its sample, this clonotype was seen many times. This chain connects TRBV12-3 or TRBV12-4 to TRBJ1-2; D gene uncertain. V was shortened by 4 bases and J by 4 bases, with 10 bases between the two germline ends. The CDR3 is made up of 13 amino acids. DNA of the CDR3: TGTGCCAGCAGTTCCGGACGGTCCTATGGCTACACCTTC. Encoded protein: CASSSGRSYGYTF.

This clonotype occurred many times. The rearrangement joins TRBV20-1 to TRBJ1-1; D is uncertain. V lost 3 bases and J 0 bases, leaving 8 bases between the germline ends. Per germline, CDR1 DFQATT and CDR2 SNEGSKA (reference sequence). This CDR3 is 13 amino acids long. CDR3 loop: CSARGPMNTEAFF. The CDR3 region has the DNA TGCAGTGCTAGGGGTCCTATGAACACTGAAGCTTTCTTT.

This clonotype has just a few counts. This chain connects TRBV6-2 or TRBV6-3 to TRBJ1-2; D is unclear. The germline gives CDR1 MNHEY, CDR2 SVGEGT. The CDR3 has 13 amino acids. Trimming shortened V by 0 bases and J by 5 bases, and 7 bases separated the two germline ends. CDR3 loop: CASSYSQLYGYTF. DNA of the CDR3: TGTGCCAGCAGTTACTCCCAATTGTATGGCTACACCTTC.

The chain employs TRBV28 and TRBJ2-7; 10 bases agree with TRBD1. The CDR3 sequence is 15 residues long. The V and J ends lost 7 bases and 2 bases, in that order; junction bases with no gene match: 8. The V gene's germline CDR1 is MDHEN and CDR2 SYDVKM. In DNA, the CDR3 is TGTGCCAGCACCACAACGGACAGGGGGGCCTACGAGCAGTACTTC. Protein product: CASTTTDRGAYEQYF. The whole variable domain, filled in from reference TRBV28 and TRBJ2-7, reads DVKVTQSSRYLVKRTGEKVFLECVQDMDHENMFWYRQDPGLGLRLIYFSYDVKMKEKGDIPEGYSVSREKKERFSLILESASTNQTSMYLCASTTTDRGAYEQYFGPGTRLTVT.

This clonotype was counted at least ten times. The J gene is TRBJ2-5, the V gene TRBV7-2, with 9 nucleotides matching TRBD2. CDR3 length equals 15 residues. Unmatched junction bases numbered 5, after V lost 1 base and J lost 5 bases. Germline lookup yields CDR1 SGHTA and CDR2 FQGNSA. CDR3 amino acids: CASSLVASGIETQYF. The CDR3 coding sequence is TGTGCCAGCAGCTTAGTAGCTAGCGGGATTGAGACCCAGTACTTC. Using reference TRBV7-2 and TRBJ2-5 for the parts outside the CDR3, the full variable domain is GAGVSQSPSNKVTEKGKDVELRCDPISGHTALYWYRQSLGQGLEFLIYFQGNSAPDKSGLPSDRFSAERTGGSVSTLTIQRTQQEDSAVYLCASSLVASGIETQYFGPGTRLLVL.

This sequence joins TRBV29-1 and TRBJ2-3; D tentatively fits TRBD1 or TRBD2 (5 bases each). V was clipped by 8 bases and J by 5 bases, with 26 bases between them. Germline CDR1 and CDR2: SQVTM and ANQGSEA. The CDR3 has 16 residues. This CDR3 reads CSTNQASGVGEDTQYF. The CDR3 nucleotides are TGCAGCACCAACCAGGCCTCCGGGGTAGGGGAAGATACGCAGTATTTT.

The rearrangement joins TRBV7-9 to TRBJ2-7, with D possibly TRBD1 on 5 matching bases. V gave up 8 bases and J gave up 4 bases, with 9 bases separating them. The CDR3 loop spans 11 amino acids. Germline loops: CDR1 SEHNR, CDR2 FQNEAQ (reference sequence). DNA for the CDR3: TGTGCCAGCGGTCGACAGTACGAGCAGTACTTC. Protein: CASGRQYEQYF. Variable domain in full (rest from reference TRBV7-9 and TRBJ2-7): DTGVSQNPRHKITKRGQNVTFRCDPISEHNRLYWYRQTLGQGPEFLTYFQNEAQLEKSRLLSDRFSAERPKGSFSTLEIQRTEQGDSAMYLCASGRQYEQYFGPGTRLTVT.

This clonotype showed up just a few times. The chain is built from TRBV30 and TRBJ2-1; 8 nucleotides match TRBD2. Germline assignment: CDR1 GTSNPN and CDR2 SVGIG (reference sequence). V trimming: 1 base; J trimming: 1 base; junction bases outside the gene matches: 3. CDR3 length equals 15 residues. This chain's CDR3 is CAWSARGASYNEQFF. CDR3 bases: TGTGCCTGGAGTGCGCGGGGGGCGTCCTACAATGAGCAGTTCTTC.

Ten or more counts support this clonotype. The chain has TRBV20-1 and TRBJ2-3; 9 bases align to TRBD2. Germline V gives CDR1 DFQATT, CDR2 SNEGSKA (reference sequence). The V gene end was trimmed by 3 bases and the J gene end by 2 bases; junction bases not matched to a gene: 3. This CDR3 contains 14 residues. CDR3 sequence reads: CSASTSGYTDTQYF. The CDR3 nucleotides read TGCAGTGCTAGCACTAGCGGGTACACAGATACGCAGTATTTT.

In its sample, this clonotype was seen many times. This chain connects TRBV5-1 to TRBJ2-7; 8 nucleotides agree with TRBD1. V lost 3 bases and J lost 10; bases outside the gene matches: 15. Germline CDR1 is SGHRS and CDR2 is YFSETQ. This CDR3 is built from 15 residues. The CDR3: CASSSTSSGTGEQYF. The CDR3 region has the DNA TGCGCCAGCAGCTCTACCTCTTCCGGGACAGGTGAACAGTACTTC. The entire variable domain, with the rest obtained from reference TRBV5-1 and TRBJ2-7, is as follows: KAGVTQTPRYLIKTRGQQVTLSCSPISGHRSVSWYQQTPGQGLQFLFEYFSETQRNKGNFPGRFSGRQFSNSRSEMNVSTLELGDSALYLCASSSTSSGTGEQYFGPGTRLTVT.

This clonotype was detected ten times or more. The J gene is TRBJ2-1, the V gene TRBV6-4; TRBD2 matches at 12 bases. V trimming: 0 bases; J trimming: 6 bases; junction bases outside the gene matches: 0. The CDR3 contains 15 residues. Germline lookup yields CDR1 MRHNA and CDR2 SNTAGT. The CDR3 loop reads CASSDSTSGSNEQFF. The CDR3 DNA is TGTGCCAGCAGTGACTCGACTAGCGGGAGCAATGAGCAGTTCTTC.